This T cell receptor beta chain was profiled in a study of blood T cells in healthy people across ages. It was with a sample-barcoded 5' primer and a J-beta primer mix that a second PCR of roughly 7 to 12 cycles was run. TCRdb itself ran the 5' RACE reads through MiXCR, one entry per CDR3 protein. The table records roughly 1.4 million distinct CDR3 sequences, around 59% of them present only once. V dropped 11 bases and J dropped 5 bases, with 11 bases sitting between them. Germline loops: CDR1 ENHRY, CDR2 SYGVKD. CDR3 length: 11 residues. The receptor was isolated from a man between 18 and 29 years old in good health. The chain has TRBV10-3 and TRBJ2-3, with a weak D call TRBD2 (6 bases). Material for sequencing was blood. CDR3 sequence: CAVYGGDTQYF. CDR3 DNA sequence: TGTGCCGTATACGGGGGAGATACGCAGTATTTT.